This T cell receptor beta chain was retrieved from a study of blood T cell repertoires in COVID-19. Study-wide background: Both acute and convalescent COVID-19 samples were obtained from the United States, Italy and Spain. Sources were T cells, B-cell-depleted T cells, or PBMCs; the material itself was cDNA or gDNA.

The CDR3 loop spans 19 amino acids. Trimming took 4 bases from V and 4 from J; bases not matched to a gene: 20. The germline gives CDR1 SGHTS, CDR2 YDEGEE. In the authors' workflow: Counts of nucleated cells, estimated from reference gene primer amplification, were obtained. TCRdb's table, derived via immunoSEQ multiplex PCR, lists solely in-frame clones and lacks some. V and J calls and clone size are as listed in that table; D and trimming were resolved from the DNA. This table has a few hundred thousand clones, roughly 86% appearing once. The clonotype was recovered from a man between 60 and 75 years old with acute or convalescent COVID-19. What was sequenced was peripheral blood. The chain is built from TRBV5-8 and TRBJ1-5, with 7 bases that match TRBD1. The CDR3 spells CASSPYYDRVISINQPQHF. The CDR3 DNA is TGTGCCAGCAGCCCCTACTATGACAGGGTCATATCCATTAATCAGCCCCAGCATTTT. Full variable domain (missing parts from reference TRBV5-8 and TRBJ1-5): EAGVTQSPTHLIKTRGQQATLRCSPISGHTSVYWYQQALGLGLQFLLWYDEGEERNRGNFPPRFSGRQFPNYSSELNVNALELEDSALYLCASSPYYDRVISINQPQHFGDGTRLSIL.